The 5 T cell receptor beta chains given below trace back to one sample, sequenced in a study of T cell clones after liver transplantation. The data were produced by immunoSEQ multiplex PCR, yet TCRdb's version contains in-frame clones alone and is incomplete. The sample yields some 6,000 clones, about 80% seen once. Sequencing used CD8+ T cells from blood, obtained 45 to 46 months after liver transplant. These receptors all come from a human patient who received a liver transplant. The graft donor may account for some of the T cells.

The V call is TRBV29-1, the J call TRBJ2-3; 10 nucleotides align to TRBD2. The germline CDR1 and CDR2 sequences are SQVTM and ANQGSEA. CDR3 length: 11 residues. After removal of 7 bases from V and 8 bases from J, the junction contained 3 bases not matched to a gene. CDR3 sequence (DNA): TGCAGCGGTAGGACTAGCGGTACGCAGTATTTT. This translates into CSGRTSGTQYF.

For the CDR3, the DNA is TGTGCCAGCAGCGTAGGGGAAGAGACCCAGTACTTC. The encoded protein is CASSVGEETQYF. The rearrangement joins TRBV9 to TRBJ2-5, with D hard to call. This CDR3 is 12 amino acids long. CDR1 is SGDLS and CDR2 is YYNGEE in the germline V gene. Trimming pared 0 bases from V and 3 bases from J, leaving 3 bases between.

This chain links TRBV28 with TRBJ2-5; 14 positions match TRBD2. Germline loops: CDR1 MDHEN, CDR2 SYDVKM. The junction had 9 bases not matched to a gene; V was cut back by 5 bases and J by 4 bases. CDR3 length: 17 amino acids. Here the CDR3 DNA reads TGTGCCAGCAGTCCTCTGACTAGCGGGAGGGCCGGAGAGACCCAGTACTTC. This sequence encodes CASSPLTSGRAGETQYF.

As DNA, the CDR3 is TGTGCCAGCAGTTTAGGGACAGGGGGCCGAGATACGCAGTATTTT. Translation gives CASSLGTGGRDTQYF. The gene calls are TRBV28 and TRBJ2-3; 12 nucleotides match TRBD1. Losses at the gene ends were 2 bases for V and 5 bases for J; bases not matched to a gene: 2. Per germline, CDR1 MDHEN and CDR2 SYDVKM. This CDR3 region has 15 residues.

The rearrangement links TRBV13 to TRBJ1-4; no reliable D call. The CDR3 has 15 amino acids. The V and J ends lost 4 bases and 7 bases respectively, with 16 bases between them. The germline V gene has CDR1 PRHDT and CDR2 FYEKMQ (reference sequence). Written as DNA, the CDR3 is TGTGCCAGCAGCTCGGACGGCCAGCGGGCTGAAAAACTGTTTTTT. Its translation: CASSSDGQRAEKLFF.